The clone carrying this TCR beta chain was seen once. Its cognate antigen is unknown. Primers: 60 Vbeta forward and 13 Jbeta reverse. Measured with immunoSEQ multiplex PCR; TCRdb has only the in-frame clones, and not every one. The sample lists over 100,000 clones; roughly 80% were seen once. CDR3 length: 13 residues. V was pared by 3 bases and J by 3 bases, with 8 bases between. CDR1 is SEHNR, CDR2 FQNEAQ, per germline (reference sequence). The data were obtained in a study of cytomegalovirus exposure and HLA in healthy donors. Study-level findings and limits: Of the V segments, some could not be distinguished, including TRBV6-2 and TRBV6-3, and were excluded. Productive rates of about 90% or about 30% were seen for most TCR beta V segments in an earlier analysis. V- and J-gene trimming of TCR beta was linked (in a later analysis) to a missense DCLRE1C variant.

The donors comprised healthy bone marrow donors. This sequence was found in a woman between 45 and 60 years old in good health and CMV-seropositive. The specimen sequenced was PBMCs. The rearrangement links TRBV7-9 to TRBJ1-1, with D unresolved. The CDR3 DNA follows: TGTGCCAGCAGCTTCCAGGAGGACACTGAAGCTTTCTTT. Amino acids: CASSFQEDTEAFF. The whole variable domain, remainder taken from reference TRBV7-9 and TRBJ1-1, is DTGVSQNPRHKITKRGQNVTFRCDPISEHNRLYWYRQTLGQGPEFLTYFQNEAQLEKSRLLSDRFSAERPKGSFSTLEIQRTEQGDSAMYLCASSFQEDTEAFFGQGTRLTVV.